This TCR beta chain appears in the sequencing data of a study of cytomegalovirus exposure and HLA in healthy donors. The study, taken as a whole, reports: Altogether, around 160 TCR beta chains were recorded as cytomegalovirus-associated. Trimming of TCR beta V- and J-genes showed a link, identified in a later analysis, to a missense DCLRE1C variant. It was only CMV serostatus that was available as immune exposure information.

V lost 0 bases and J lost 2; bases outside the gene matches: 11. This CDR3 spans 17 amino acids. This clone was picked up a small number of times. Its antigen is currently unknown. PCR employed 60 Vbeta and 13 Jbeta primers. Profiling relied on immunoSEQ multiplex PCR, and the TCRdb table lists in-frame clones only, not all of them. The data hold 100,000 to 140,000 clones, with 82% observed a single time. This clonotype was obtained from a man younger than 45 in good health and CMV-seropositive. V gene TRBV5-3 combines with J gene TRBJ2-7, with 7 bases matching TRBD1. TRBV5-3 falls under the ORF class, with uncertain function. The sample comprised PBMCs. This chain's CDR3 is CARSLGEDRAVPYEQYF. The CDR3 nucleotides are TGTGCCAGAAGCTTGGGGGAAGACAGGGCAGTCCCCTACGAGCAGTACTTC.